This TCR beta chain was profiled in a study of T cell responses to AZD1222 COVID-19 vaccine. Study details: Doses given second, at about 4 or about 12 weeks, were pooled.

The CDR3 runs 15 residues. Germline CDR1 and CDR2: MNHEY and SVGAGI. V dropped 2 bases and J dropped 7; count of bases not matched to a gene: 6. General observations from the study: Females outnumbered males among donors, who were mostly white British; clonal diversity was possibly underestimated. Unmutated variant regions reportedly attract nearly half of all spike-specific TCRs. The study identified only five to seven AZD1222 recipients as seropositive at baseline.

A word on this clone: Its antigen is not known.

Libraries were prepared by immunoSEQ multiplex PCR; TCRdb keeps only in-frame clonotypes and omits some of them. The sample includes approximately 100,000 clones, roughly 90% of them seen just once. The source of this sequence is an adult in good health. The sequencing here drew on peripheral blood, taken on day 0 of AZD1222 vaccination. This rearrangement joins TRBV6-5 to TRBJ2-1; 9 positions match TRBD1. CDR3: CASSYRPGTGNEQFF. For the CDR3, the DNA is TGTGCCAGCAGTTACCGTCCCGGGACAGGGAATGAGCAGTTCTTC.